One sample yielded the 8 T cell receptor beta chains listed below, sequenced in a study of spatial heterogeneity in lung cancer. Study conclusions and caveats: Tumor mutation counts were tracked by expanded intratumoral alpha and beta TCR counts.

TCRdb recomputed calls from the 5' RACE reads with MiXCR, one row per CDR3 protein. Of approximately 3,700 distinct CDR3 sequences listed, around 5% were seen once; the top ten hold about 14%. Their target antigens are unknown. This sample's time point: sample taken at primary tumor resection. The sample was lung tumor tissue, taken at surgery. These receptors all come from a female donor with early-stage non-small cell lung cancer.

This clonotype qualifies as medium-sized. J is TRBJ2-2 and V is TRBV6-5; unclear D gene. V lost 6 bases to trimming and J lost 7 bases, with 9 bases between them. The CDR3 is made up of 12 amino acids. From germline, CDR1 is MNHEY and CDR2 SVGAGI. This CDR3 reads CASSGLGGELFF. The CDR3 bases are TGTGCCAGCAGCGGTTTGGGCGGGGAGCTGTTTTTT.

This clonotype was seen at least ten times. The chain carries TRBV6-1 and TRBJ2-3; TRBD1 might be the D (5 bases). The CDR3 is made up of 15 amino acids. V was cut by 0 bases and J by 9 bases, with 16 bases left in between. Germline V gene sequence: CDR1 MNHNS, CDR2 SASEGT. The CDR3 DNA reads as TGTGCCAGCAGTGAAGCGAGGACACGGTCCGGAACGCAGTATTTT. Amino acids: CASSEARTRSGTQYF.

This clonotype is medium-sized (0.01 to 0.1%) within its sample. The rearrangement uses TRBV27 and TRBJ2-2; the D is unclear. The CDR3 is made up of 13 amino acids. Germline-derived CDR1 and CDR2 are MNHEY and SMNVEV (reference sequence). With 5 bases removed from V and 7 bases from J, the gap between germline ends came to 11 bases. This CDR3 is CASSPPFGGELFF. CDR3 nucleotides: TGTGCCAGCAGTCCCCCTTTCGGCGGGGAGCTGTTTTTT.

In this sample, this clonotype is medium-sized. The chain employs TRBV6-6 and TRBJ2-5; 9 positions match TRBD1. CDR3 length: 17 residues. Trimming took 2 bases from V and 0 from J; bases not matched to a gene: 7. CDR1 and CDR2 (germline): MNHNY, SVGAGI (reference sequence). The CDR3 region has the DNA TGTGCCAGCAGTTACCCCCACAGGGGGCGATACCAAGAGACCCAGTACTTC. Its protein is CASSYPHRGRYQETQYF.

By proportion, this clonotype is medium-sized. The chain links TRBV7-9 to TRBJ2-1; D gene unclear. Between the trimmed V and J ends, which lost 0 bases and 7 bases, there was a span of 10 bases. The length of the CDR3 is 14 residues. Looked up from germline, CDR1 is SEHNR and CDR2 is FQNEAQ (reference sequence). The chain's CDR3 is CASSLAALRNEQFF. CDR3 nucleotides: TGTGCCAGCAGCTTAGCAGCTCTTAGAAATGAGCAGTTCTTC.

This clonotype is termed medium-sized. CDR3 DNA: TGTGCCAGCTCGGGACAGGGGGTAACTAACAATGAGCAGTTCTTC. This translates into CASSGQGVTNNEQFF. The gene calls are TRBV9 and TRBJ2-1; 11 nucleotides line up with TRBD1. The ends lost 7 bases at V and 5 bases at J; junction bases unmatched: 8. The CDR3 length is 15 residues. Germline values: CDR1 SGDLS, CDR2 YYNGEE.

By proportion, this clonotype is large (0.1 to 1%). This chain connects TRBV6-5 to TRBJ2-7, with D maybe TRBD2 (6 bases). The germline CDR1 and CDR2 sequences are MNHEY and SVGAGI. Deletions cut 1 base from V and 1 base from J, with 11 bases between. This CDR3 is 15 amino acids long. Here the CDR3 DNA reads TGTGCCAGCAGTTACTTGGGAGGAACATCCTACGAGCAGTACTTC. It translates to CASSYLGGTSYEQYF.

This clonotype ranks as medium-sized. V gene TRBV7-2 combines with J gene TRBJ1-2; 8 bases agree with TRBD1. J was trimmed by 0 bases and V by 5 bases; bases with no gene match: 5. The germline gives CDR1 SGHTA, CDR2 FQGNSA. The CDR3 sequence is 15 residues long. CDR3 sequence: CASSPQGGSNYGYTF. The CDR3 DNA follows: TGTGCCAGCAGCCCACAGGGGGGTTCTAACTATGGCTACACCTTC.